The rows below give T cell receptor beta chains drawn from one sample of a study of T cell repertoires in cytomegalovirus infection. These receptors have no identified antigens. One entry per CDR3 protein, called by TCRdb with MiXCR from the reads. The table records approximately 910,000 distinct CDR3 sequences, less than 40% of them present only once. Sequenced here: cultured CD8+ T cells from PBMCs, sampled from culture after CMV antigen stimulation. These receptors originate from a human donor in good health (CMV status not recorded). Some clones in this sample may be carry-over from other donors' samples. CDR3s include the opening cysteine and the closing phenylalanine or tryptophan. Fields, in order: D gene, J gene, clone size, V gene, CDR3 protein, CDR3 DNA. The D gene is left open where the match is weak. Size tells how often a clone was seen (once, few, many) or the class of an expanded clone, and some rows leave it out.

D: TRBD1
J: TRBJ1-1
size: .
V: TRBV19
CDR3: CASTPTGERPMNTEAFF
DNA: TGTGCCAGTACCCCGACAGGGGAAAGGCCCATGAACACTGAAGCTTTCTTT

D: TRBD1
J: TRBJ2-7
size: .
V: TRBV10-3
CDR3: CAISEEARQGTLEQYF
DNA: TGTGCCATCAGTGAAGAAGCGAGACAGGGGACCCTCGAGCAGTACTTC

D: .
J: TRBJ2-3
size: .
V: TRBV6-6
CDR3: CASSYRGEDTQYF
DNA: TGTGCCAGCAGTTACAGGGGTGAAGATACGCAGTATTTT

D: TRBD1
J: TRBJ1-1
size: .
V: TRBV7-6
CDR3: CASKSTTGGWGTEAFF
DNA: TGTGCCAGCAAGTCGACCACAGGGGGATGGGGCACTGAAGCTTTCTTT

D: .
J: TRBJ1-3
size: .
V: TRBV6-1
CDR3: CASESSGNTIYF
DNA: TGTGCCAGCGAATCCTCTGGAAACACCATATATTTT

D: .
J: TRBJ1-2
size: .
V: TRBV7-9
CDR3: CASSLVRTILGYTF
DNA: TGTGCCAGCAGCTTAGTGCGGACAATACTAGGCTACACCTTC

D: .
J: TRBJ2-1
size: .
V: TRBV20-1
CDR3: CSARRVGGYNEQFF
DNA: TGCAGTGCTAGGAGGGTCGGGGGCTACAATGAGCAGTTCTTC

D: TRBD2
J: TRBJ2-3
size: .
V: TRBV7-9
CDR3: CASRVSGGLTDTQYF
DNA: TGTGCCAGCAGAGTTAGCGGGGGGCTCACAGATACGCAGTATTTT

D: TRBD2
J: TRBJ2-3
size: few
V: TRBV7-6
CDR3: CASTSLAGVNTDTQYF
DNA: TGTGCCAGCACCTCCTTAGCGGGGGTAAACACAGATACGCAGTATTTT

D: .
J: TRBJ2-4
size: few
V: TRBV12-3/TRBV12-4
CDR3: CASSLPWENIQYF
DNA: TGTGCCAGCAGTTTGCCTTGGGAAAACATTCAGTACTTC

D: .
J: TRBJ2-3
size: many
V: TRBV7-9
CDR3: CASSLKIGGPSTDTQYF
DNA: TGTGCCAGCAGCTTAAAAATCGGGGGGCCGAGCACAGATACGCAGTATTTT

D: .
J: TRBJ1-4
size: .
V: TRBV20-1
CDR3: CSARDYRESVDEKLFF
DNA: TGCAGTGCTAGAGATTATAGGGAAAGTGTGGATGAAAAACTGTTTTTT

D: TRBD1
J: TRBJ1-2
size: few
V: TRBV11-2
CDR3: CASRESGTGGANYGYTF
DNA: TGTGCCAGCAGGGAATCGGGGACAGGGGGCGCGAACTATGGCTACACCTTC

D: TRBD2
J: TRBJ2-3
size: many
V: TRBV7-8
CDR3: CASSPRTSGGYDTSTDTQYF
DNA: TGTGCCAGCAGCCCCCGGACTAGCGGGGGATACGATACTAGCACAGATACGCAGTATTTT

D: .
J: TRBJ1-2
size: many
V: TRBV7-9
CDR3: CASSRGPSEGYTF
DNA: TGTGCCAGCAGCCGCGGACCCTCAGAGGGCTACACCTTC

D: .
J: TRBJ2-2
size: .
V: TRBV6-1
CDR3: CACSEIGEAGELFF
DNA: TGTGCCTGCAGTGAAATTGGAGAGGCCGGGGAGCTGTTTTTT

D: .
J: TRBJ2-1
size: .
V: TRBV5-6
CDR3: CASSSDGHNEQFF
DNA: TGTGCCAGCAGCTCGGACGGGCACAATGAGCAGTTCTTC

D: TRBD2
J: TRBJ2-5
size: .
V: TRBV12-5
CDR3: CASAQRGGETQYF
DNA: TGTGCTAGTGCACAGCGGGGAGGAGAGACCCAGTACTTC

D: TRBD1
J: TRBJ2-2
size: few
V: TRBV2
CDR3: CACHDRDGGELFF
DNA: TGTGCCTGCCACGACAGGGATGGAGGGGAGCTGTTTTTT

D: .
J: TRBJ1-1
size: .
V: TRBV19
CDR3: CASSPGRDPLGNTEAFF
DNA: TGTGCCAGTAGCCCGGGGAGGGACCCACTGGGGAACACTGAAGCTTTCTTT

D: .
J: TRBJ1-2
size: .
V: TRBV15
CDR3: CATSRVGPRTNYGYTF
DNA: TGTGCCACCAGCAGAGTAGGGCCAAGAACTAACTATGGCTACACCTTC

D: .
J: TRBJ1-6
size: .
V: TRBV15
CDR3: CATSRGSSKNSPLHF
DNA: TGTGCCACCAGCAGAGGGTCGTCGAAAAATTCACCCCTCCACTTT

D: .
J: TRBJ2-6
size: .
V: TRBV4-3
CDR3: CASSQKTSGANVLTF
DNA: TGCGCCAGCAGCCAGAAAACCTCTGGGGCCAACGTCCTGACTTTC

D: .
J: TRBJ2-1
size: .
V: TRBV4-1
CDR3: CASSHITGFYNEQFF
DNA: TGCGCCAGCAGCCACATCACGGGATTCTACAATGAGCAGTTCTTC

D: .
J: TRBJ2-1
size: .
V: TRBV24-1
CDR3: CATSDAVSGLYYNEQFF
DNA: TGTGCCACCAGTGATGCCGTTAGTGGCTTATACTACAATGAGCAGTTCTTC

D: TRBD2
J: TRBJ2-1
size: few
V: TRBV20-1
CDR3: CSARELSGGYYNEQFF
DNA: TGCAGTGCTAGAGAACTGAGCGGGGGCTACTACAATGAGCAGTTCTTC

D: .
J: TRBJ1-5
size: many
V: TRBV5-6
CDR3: CASSLTNQPQHF
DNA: TGTGCCAGCAGCTTGACGAATCAGCCCCAGCATTTT

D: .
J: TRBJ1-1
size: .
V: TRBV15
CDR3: CATRTQSGGGTEAFF
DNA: TGTGCCACCAGGACACAATCCGGGGGAGGCACTGAAGCTTTCTTT

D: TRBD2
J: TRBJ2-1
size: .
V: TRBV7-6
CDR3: CASSSGTRSEQFF
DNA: TGTGCCAGCAGCTCCGGGACTAGGAGTGAGCAGTTCTTC